Shown below are 30 T cell receptor beta chains from a single sample sequenced in a study of blood T cell repertoires in COVID-19. Only in-frame clones appear in the TCRdb table, and some are missing; sequencing was by immunoSEQ multiplex PCR. The sample has about 530,000 clones; around 90% are singletons. The specimen was peripheral blood. The receptors were gathered from a woman aged 45-60 years with COVID-19, enrolled during active disease.

This chain uses TRBV2 with TRBJ1-4; no clear D. Trimming took 4 bases from V and 4 from J, leaving 7 bases between them. This CDR3 comprises 13 residues. CDR1 is SNHLY, CDR2 FYNNEI, per germline. CDR3 in amino acids: CASSVQSNEKLFF. Written as DNA, the CDR3 is TGTGCCAGCAGTGTACAGAGTAATGAAAAACTGTTTTTT. The whole variable domain, remainder taken from reference TRBV2 and TRBJ1-4, is EPEVTQTPSHQVTQMGQEVILRCVPISNHLYFYWYRQILGQKVEFLVSFYNNEISEKSEIFDDQFSVERPDGSNFTLKIRSTKLEDSAMYFCASSVQSNEKLFFGSGTQLSVL.

This chain connects TRBV30 to TRBJ2-7; 9 positions match TRBD1. Germline V gene sequence: CDR1 GTSNPN, CDR2 SVGIG (reference sequence). This CDR3 is 14 amino acids long. J was trimmed by 6 bases and V by 4 bases; bases with no gene match: 10. In DNA form, the CDR3 reads TGTGCCTGGACCATCAAAGACAGGGGGGGCGAGCAGTACTTC. Protein: CAWTIKDRGGEQYF.

The rearrangement uses TRBV3-1 (or the pseudogene TRBV3-2) and TRBJ2-2; the match to TRBD1 covers 9 bases. Germline CDR1 and CDR2: LGHDT and YNNKEL (reference sequence). The CDR3 spans 13 residues. With 3 bases clipped from V and 13 bases from J, the junction kept 6 bases outside the gene matches. CDR3 DNA: TGTGCCAGCAGCCACCCGGGACAGGGAGTGCTGTTTTTT. It specifies CASSHPGQGVLFF.

The V call is TRBV9, the J call TRBJ1-1; D remains ambiguous. V was clipped by 0 bases and J by 2 bases, with 11 bases between them. Looked up from germline, CDR1 is SGDLS and CDR2 is YYNGEE. The CDR3 totals 15 residues. The CDR3 loop reads CASSVATGDNTEAFF. The CDR3 DNA sequence: TGTGCCAGCAGCGTAGCTACCGGGGATAACACTGAAGCTTTCTTT.

V gene TRBV7-9 combines with J gene TRBJ1-2; maybe TRBD1 (6 bases). Trimming stripped 8 bases from V and 7 bases from J, with 23 bases between. Germline lookup yields CDR1 SEHNR and CDR2 FQNEAQ (reference sequence). The CDR3 consists of 15 residues. The DNA of the CDR3 is TGTGCCAGCGGGGACGAAAGCCGGGGGGCGCGTGGCTACACCTTC. Protein sequence: CASGDESRGARGYTF.

The chain carries TRBV11-2 and TRBJ1-4; 8 bases agree with TRBD1. V gave up 3 bases and J gave up 7 bases; unmatched junction bases: 7. The CDR3 has 15 amino acids. Germline V CDR1 and CDR2: SGHAT, FQNNGV. In DNA form, the CDR3 reads TGTGCCAGCAGCTTGGAGAGGACAGGGCCTGAAAAACTGTTTTTT. Translated, it gives CASSLERTGPEKLFF.

This clone was seen only once. The chain employs TRBV3-1 (or the pseudogene TRBV3-2) and TRBJ1-1; 7 nucleotides agree with TRBD1. Germline loops: CDR1 LGHDT, CDR2 YNNKEL (reference sequence). Germline trimming cut 1 base from V and 5 bases from J; bases unmatched to any gene: 1. This CDR3 comprises 13 residues. The CDR3 loop reads CASSQGGQTEAFF. Written as DNA, the CDR3 is TGTGCCAGCAGCCAAGGGGGACAGACTGAAGCTTTCTTT.

V is TRBV30 and J is TRBJ2-5; D is unresolved. Trimming pared 0 bases from V and 2 bases from J, leaving 10 bases between. Germline V gives CDR1 GTSNPN, CDR2 SVGIG (reference sequence). CDR3 length: 14 amino acids. The CDR3: CAWSVRGVQETQYF. The CDR3 DNA is TGTGCCTGGAGTGTACGCGGTGTTCAAGAGACCCAGTACTTC.

This clone has a handful of counts. The rearrangement links TRBV4-1 to TRBJ2-2, with 15 bases matching TRBD2. V was clipped by 4 bases and J by 4 bases; unmatched bases: 4. Germline V lookup: CDR1 MGHRA, CDR2 YSYEKL. This CDR3 contains 17 residues. The CDR3 region is CASSPGGLAGGTGELFF. The CDR3 DNA is TGCGCCAGCAGCCCCGGGGGACTAGCGGGGGGCACCGGGGAGCTGTTTTTT.

This clone has only a few counts. At one boundary the junction diverges from the germline segment, which might be a read error. The chain recombines TRBV3-1 (or the pseudogene TRBV3-2) with TRBJ1-4; no clear D gene. Germline V gene data show CDR1 as LGHDT and CDR2 as YNNKEL (reference sequence). The CDR3 covers 12 residues. The CDR3 loop reads CASSQRAGGRIF. As DNA, the CDR3 is TGTGCCAGCAGCCAAAGGGCAGGAGGACGGATTTTT.

CDR3 residues: CASSLERGGNTIYF. CDR3 nucleotides: TGCGCCAGCAGCTTGGAGCGAGGTGGAAACACCATATATTTT. This rearrangement joins TRBV5-1 to TRBJ1-3; D gene unclear. V was cut by 0 bases and J by 3 bases, with 7 bases left in between. The CDR3 has 14 amino acids. CDR1 is SGHRS and CDR2 is YFSETQ in the germline V gene.

The chain carries TRBV5-6 and TRBJ1-5; a weak D match, TRBD1 (5 bases). The germline gives CDR1 SGHDT, CDR2 YYEEEE. This CDR3 has 16 residues. V gave up 4 bases and J gave up 3 bases, with 17 bases separating them. CDR3 nucleotide sequence: TGTGCCAGCAGCACCTTCCGACAGACGACCAATCAGCCCCAGCATTTT. This codes for CASSTFRQTTNQPQHF. The full variable domain, completed using reference TRBV5-6 and TRBJ1-5, is DAGVTQSPTHLIKTRGQQVTLRCSPKSGHDTVSWYQQALGQGPQFIFQYYEEEERQRGNFPDRFSGHQFPNYSSELNVNALLLGDSALYLCASSTFRQTTNQPQHFGDGTRLSIL.

The chain couples TRBV7-9 to TRBJ1-2; D is unclear. Germline loops: CDR1 SEHNR, CDR2 FQNEAQ (reference sequence). This CDR3 region has 12 residues. V was shortened by 2 bases and J by 8 bases, with 9 bases between the two germline ends. This chain's CDR3 is CASSLRSGGYTF. The DNA for the CDR3 is TGTGCCAGCAGCTTACGGTCGGGGGGCTACACCTTC.

For this clone: The junction and the germline gene differ at one end; a read error may be behind it. The rearrangement links TRBV3-1 (or the pseudogene TRBV3-2) to TRBJ1-3, with 8 bases lining up with TRBD1. Germline V CDR1 and CDR2: LGHDT, YNNKEL (reference sequence). The CDR3 has 16 residues. The CDR3 is CASSPEPDRAGNTIYF. The CDR3 coding sequence is TGTGCCAGCAGCCCGGAACCGGACAGGGCTGGGAACACCATATATTTT.

CDR3 amino acids: CASSQETGSTYSADTQYF. CDR3 nucleotides: TGTGCCAGCAGCCAAGAGACAGGGAGTACCTATAGCGCAGATACGCAGTATTTT. The chain employs TRBV3-1 (or the pseudogene TRBV3-2) and TRBJ2-3; TRBD1 matches 7 bases. The V gene end was trimmed by 0 bases and the J gene end by 4 bases; junction bases not matched to a gene: 13. Looked up from germline, CDR1 is LGHDT and CDR2 is YNNKEL (reference sequence). The CDR3 sequence is 18 residues long.

The chain links TRBV5-1 to TRBJ2-3, with 11 bases lining up with TRBD2. Germline loops: CDR1 SGHRS, CDR2 YFSETQ. The CDR3 totals 16 residues. V gave up 4 bases and J gave up 1 base; unmatched junction bases: 5. The CDR3, as DNA: TGCGCCAGCAGCGCCTCGACTAGCGGGGGCACAGATACGCAGTATTTT. Protein sequence: CASSASTSGGTDTQYF.

This chain links TRBV5-1 with TRBJ1-2; 8 bases are a match to TRBD1. CDR3 length: 13 amino acids. The germline CDR1 and CDR2 sequences are SGHRS and YFSETQ. V lost 4 bases to trimming and J lost 6 bases; unmatched junction nucleotides: 5. CDR3 loop: CASSRDRRDGYTF. The CDR3 nucleotides read TGCGCCAGCAGCCGGGACAGGAGGGATGGCTACACCTTC.

This clone has a single count. The V call is TRBV28, the J call TRBJ2-1; 11 positions agree with TRBD1. V shed 5 bases and J 0 bases; nucleotides not matched to a gene: 12. Germline CDR1 and CDR2: MDHEN and SYDVKM. CDR3 length: 19 residues. DNA of the CDR3: TGTGCCAGCAGTACGGGACAGGGGGTTCGGAGCAGCTCCTACAATGAGCAGTTCTTC. Translated, it gives CASSTGQGVRSSSYNEQFF. The full variable domain, completed using reference TRBV28 and TRBJ2-1, is DVKVTQSSRYLVKRTGEKVFLECVQDMDHENMFWYRQDPGLGLRLIYFSYDVKMKEKGDIPEGYSVSREKKERFSLILESASTNQTSMYLCASSTGQGVRSSSYNEQFFGPGTRLTVL.

This chain joins TRBV10-1 and TRBJ1-5; D remains unclear. Germline V lookup: CDR1 WNHNN, CDR2 SYGVQD (reference sequence). The CDR3 loop spans 13 amino acids. V was cut by 0 bases and J by 10 bases, with 10 bases left in between. The CDR3 here is CASSESWSSPQHF. The CDR3 DNA reads as TGCGCCAGCAGTGAGTCTTGGAGTTCACCCCAGCATTTT.

The chain recombines TRBV7-5 with TRBJ1-2. TRBV7-5 is shown as a pseudogene. The CDR3 totals 13 residues. This chain's CDR3 is CASSQREGRGYTF. The CDR3, as DNA: TGTGCCAGCAGCCAACGGGAGGGTAGGGGCTACACCTTC.

The V gene is TRBV6-5, the J gene TRBJ2-3; D perhaps matches TRBD1 (6 bases). The V gene's germline CDR1 is MNHEY and CDR2 SVGAGI. Deletions cut 10 bases from V and 4 bases from J, with 18 bases between. This CDR3 has 14 amino acids. The CDR3 DNA follows: TGTGCCACCACGACAGGATCATTCGCAGATACGCAGTATTTT. Translated: CATTTGSFADTQYF.

The V gene is TRBV30, the J gene TRBJ2-2; 8 nucleotides align to TRBD1. The CDR3 has 13 amino acids. Germline V gives CDR1 GTSNPN, CDR2 SVGIG (reference sequence). J gave up 8 bases and V 2 bases, and 4 bases lay outside the gene matches. This chain's CDR3 is CAWSQGAGGELFF. The CDR3 DNA is TGTGCCTGGAGTCAGGGGGCAGGAGGGGAGCTGTTTTTT.

There are a few counts of this clone. The rearrangement uses TRBV19 and TRBJ1-2; perhaps TRBD1 as D (5 bases). Trimming took 8 bases from V and 8 from J, leaving 18 bases between them. This CDR3 spans 13 amino acids. Germline CDR1 reads LNHDA; CDR2 reads SQIVND (reference sequence). CDR3 residues: CASRQGFKDGYTF. The CDR3 DNA sequence: TGTGCCAGTCGTCAGGGCTTTAAGGACGGCTACACCTTC.

The rearrangement uses TRBV5-1 and TRBJ2-1; D might be TRBD1 (5 bases). Germline assignment: CDR1 SGHRS and CDR2 YFSETQ. Trimming took 0 bases from V and 8 from J, leaving 15 bases between them. The CDR3 has 15 residues. In DNA, the CDR3 is TGCGCCAGCAGCTTGGGGCCACAGGTCCCCCATGAGCAGTTCTTC. Amino acid sequence: CASSLGPQVPHEQFF.

In its sample, this clone was seen once. This rearrangement joins TRBV2 to TRBJ2-7; 7 nucleotides match TRBD1. The CDR3 is made up of 19 amino acids. The germline V gene has CDR1 SNHLY and CDR2 FYNNEI. After removal of 4 bases from V and 3 bases from J, the junction contained 21 bases not matched to a gene. CDR3 sequence: CASSATGDSSSFYIYEQYF. DNA for the CDR3: TGTGCCAGCAGTGCCACCGGGGACAGCTCCTCTTTTTACATCTACGAGCAGTACTTC.

The chain links TRBV3-1 (or the pseudogene TRBV3-2) to TRBJ2-7; D unclear. CDR3 length equals 15 residues. V gave up 1 base and J gave up 5 bases, with 15 bases separating them. CDR1 and CDR2 from the germline V gene are LGHDT and YNNKEL (reference sequence). The CDR3 nucleotides are TGTGCCAGCAGCCAAGTTAATCCAGGTTCGGACGAGCAGTACTTC. Protein sequence: CASSQVNPGSDEQYF.

The chain uses TRBV5-1 and TRBJ2-1, with D possibly TRBD1 on 5 matching bases. The CDR3 extends over 16 amino acids. Trimming cost V 3 bases and J 6 bases, with 19 bases left between them. The germline V gene has CDR1 SGHRS and CDR2 YFSETQ. CDR3 nucleotides: TGCGCCAGCAGCTGGACATCTGGGTGGGGTGGCAATGAGCAGTTCTTC. Translating it yields CASSWTSGWGGNEQFF. Based on the CDR3 plus reference TRBV5-1 and TRBJ2-1, the full variable domain is KAGVTQTPRYLIKTRGQQVTLSCSPISGHRSVSWYQQTPGQGLQFLFEYFSETQRNKGNFPGRFSGRQFSNSRSEMNVSTLELGDSALYLCASSWTSGWGGNEQFFGPGTRLTVL.

This clone was found a few times. The rearrangement joins TRBV5-4 to TRBJ2-3, with D possibly being TRBD1 (5 bases). This CDR3 is built from 15 residues. Germline CDR1 SGHNT, CDR2 YYREEE (reference sequence). V was trimmed by 0 bases and J by 6 bases, leaving 14 bases between them. CDR3 coding DNA: TGTGCCAGCAGCTTGGGACAGTTCCCCGTGGATACGCAGTATTTT. Amino acid sequence: CASSLGQFPVDTQYF.

The J gene is TRBJ2-5, the V gene TRBV18; D is perhaps TRBD1 (5 bases). The germline V and J ends were trimmed by 3 bases and 5 bases, with 7 bases remaining between them. Per the germline V gene, CDR1 is KGHSH and CDR2 is LQKENI. The CDR3 is made up of 12 amino acids. DNA of the CDR3: TGTGCCAGCTCACCTAACAGGGAGACCCAGTACTTC. Translation gives CASSPNRETQYF. The whole variable domain, remainder taken from reference TRBV18 and TRBJ2-5, is NAGVMQNPRHLVRRRGQEARLRCSPMKGHSHVYWYRQLPEEGLKFMVYLQKENIIDESGMPKERFSAEFPKEGPSILRIQQVVRGDSAAYFCASSPNRETQYFGPGTRLLVL.

The chain has TRBV7-2 and TRBJ2-3, with D tentatively TRBD2 (6 bases). Germline CDR1 reads SGHTA; CDR2 reads FQGNSA. Between the trimmed V and J ends, which lost 5 bases and 2 bases, there was a span of 11 bases. CDR3 length: 14 amino acids. The CDR3 nucleotides read TGTGCCAGCAGCCCGGGACTCTCCACAGATACGCAGTATTTT. Protein sequence: CASSPGLSTDTQYF.